The T cell receptor (beta chain) under discussion was sequenced for a study of blood T cell repertoires in COVID-19. Study at large: Material from acute and convalescent COVID-19 was sourced from the United States, Italy and Spain.

This CDR3 is 15 amino acids long. Germline V gene lookup returns CDR1 SGHTA and CDR2 FQGTGA. The ends lost 5 bases at V and 5 bases at J; junction bases unmatched: 7. Libraries were prepared by immunoSEQ multiplex PCR; TCRdb keeps only in-frame clonotypes and omits some of them. The table has 140,000 or so clones, over 60% seen once. The chain uses TRBV7-3 and TRBJ2-2, with TRBD2 matching over 8 bases. Specimen: peripheral blood. This receptor was identified in a man aged 50-59 years with acute or convalescent COVID-19. DNA of the CDR3: TGTGCCAGCAGCCCCACGGGGGGGAGTACCGGGGAGCTGTTTTTT. Protein sequence: CASSPTGGSTGELFF.